These T cell receptor beta chains were read from a single sample in a study of blood T cell repertoires in COVID-19. Only in-frame clones appear in the TCRdb table, and some are missing; sequencing was by immunoSEQ multiplex PCR. The top ten clones hold about 4% of a sample with about 39,000 clones, 75% to 90% of them seen once. Sequenced sample: peripheral blood. These receptor sequences come from a man in his sixties with acute or convalescent COVID-19. Both conserved end residues are trimmed from each CDR3. A D gene is named only where the DNA matches it firmly.

v_gene: TRBV6-5; j_gene: TRBJ1-3; d_gene: .; CDR3aa: ASSYQGSFGNTIY
v_gene: TRBV12-3/TRBV12-4; j_gene: TRBJ2-3; d_gene: .; CDR3aa: ASSLRADTQY
v_gene: TRBV9; j_gene: TRBJ2-3; d_gene: TRBD2; CDR3aa: ASSRGAGGPDTQY
v_gene: TRBV23-1; j_gene: TRBJ2-6; d_gene: .; CDR3aa: ASRGGGLPSGANVLT
v_gene: TRBV9; j_gene: TRBJ2-7; d_gene: TRBD2; CDR3aa: ASSPRVGSGSYEQY
v_gene: TRBV2; j_gene: TRBJ1-6; d_gene: TRBD1; CDR3aa: ASTGEGARGNSPLH
v_gene: TRBV5-1; j_gene: TRBJ1-3; d_gene: TRBD1; CDR3aa: ASSRMGTGEGNTIY
v_gene: TRBV7-2; j_gene: TRBJ2-7; d_gene: TRBD2; CDR3aa: ASSLGWREGLEQY
v_gene: TRBV2; j_gene: TRBJ2-7; d_gene: TRBD2; CDR3aa: ASSPELAGSSYEQY
v_gene: TRBV6-1; j_gene: TRBJ1-2; d_gene: .; CDR3aa: ASSDRQGRSGYT
v_gene: TRBV6-2/TRBV6-3; j_gene: TRBJ1-1; d_gene: TRBD1; CDR3aa: ASSYSTGEAF
v_gene: TRBV28; j_gene: TRBJ2-3; d_gene: TRBD2; CDR3aa: ASSFEAIRGDTDTQY
v_gene: TRBV6-2/TRBV6-3; j_gene: TRBJ1-2; d_gene: .; CDR3aa: ASSYDRNYGYT
v_gene: TRBV3-1/TRBV3-2; j_gene: TRBJ2-5; d_gene: TRBD2; CDR3aa: ASSQTSGRAFLETQY
v_gene: TRBV5-1; j_gene: TRBJ2-7; d_gene: .; CDR3aa: ASSNAGWGYEQY
v_gene: TRBV11-2; j_gene: TRBJ2-1; d_gene: .; CDR3aa: ASSLIQGPTRAEF
v_gene: TRBV11-2; j_gene: TRBJ2-1; d_gene: TRBD2; CDR3aa: ASTGLAGARSYNEQF
v_gene: TRBV7-9; j_gene: TRBJ1-1; d_gene: TRBD1; CDR3aa: ASRRDSGRGGAF
v_gene: TRBV4-1; j_gene: TRBJ2-7; d_gene: .; CDR3aa: ASSQDQPRGAYEQY
v_gene: TRBV28; j_gene: TRBJ2-7; d_gene: .; CDR3aa: ASQSSGEQY
v_gene: TRBV6-5; j_gene: TRBJ2-7; d_gene: .; CDR3aa: ASTQGRYEQY
v_gene: TRBV9; j_gene: TRBJ2-7; d_gene: .; CDR3aa: ASSVAFGPTYEQY
v_gene: TRBV4-3; j_gene: TRBJ2-3; d_gene: .; CDR3aa: ASSPIYRQIPTDTQY
v_gene: TRBV9; j_gene: TRBJ1-3; d_gene: TRBD1; CDR3aa: ASRGQGHSGNTIY
v_gene: TRBV28; j_gene: TRBJ1-2; d_gene: .; CDR3aa: ASSFGIRHRLGYGYT
v_gene: TRBV25-1; j_gene: TRBJ1-1; d_gene: .; CDR3aa: ASALVGSRTEAF
v_gene: TRBV10-2; j_gene: TRBJ1-2; d_gene: TRBD1; CDR3aa: ASSVGQGEGYT
v_gene: TRBV5-1; j_gene: TRBJ2-1; d_gene: TRBD2; CDR3aa: ASSPLLSGSPTDEQF
v_gene: TRBV14; j_gene: TRBJ2-7; d_gene: TRBD1; CDR3aa: ASSQGTGRSYEQY
v_gene: TRBV28; j_gene: TRBJ2-1; d_gene: .; CDR3aa: ASSELQSYNEQF
v_gene: TRBV7-9; j_gene: TRBJ1-1; d_gene: TRBD1; CDR3aa: ASSRQGNTEAF
v_gene: TRBV19; j_gene: TRBJ1-1; d_gene: .; CDR3aa: ASSIKPPGDTEAF
v_gene: TRBV4-3; j_gene: TRBJ2-1; d_gene: .; CDR3aa: ASSQFRGYEQF
v_gene: TRBV5-5; j_gene: TRBJ2-7; d_gene: TRBD1; CDR3aa: ASSPRTGGEQY
v_gene: TRBV5-1; j_gene: TRBJ2-3; d_gene: .; CDR3aa: ASSLEIAGAGDTQY
v_gene: TRBV6-6; j_gene: TRBJ1-6; d_gene: TRBD1; CDR3aa: ASSSTRQGDNSPLH
v_gene: TRBV5-1; j_gene: TRBJ2-3; d_gene: .; CDR3aa: ASSDGQGDTQY
v_gene: TRBV24-1; j_gene: TRBJ2-1; d_gene: .; CDR3aa: ATSGLPQIREQF
v_gene: TRBV2; j_gene: TRBJ1-4; d_gene: .; CDR3aa: ASRPGVYEKLF
v_gene: TRBV5-5; j_gene: TRBJ2-1; d_gene: TRBD1; CDR3aa: ASSYSISGGYNEQF
v_gene: TRBV27; j_gene: TRBJ2-7; d_gene: TRBD2; CDR3aa: ASSPNRAASGQQY
v_gene: TRBV28; j_gene: TRBJ1-4; d_gene: .; CDR3aa: ASYFGGPSSNEKLF
v_gene: TRBV12-3/TRBV12-4; j_gene: TRBJ2-3; d_gene: .; CDR3aa: ASSSGTDTQY
v_gene: TRBV7-2; j_gene: TRBJ2-3; d_gene: .; CDR3aa: ASSLSRSTDTQY